These T cell receptor beta chains were read from a single sample in a study of shared clonotypes between healthy human individuals. TCRdb keeps only in-frame clones here, not all; method: immunoSEQ multiplex PCR. Of some 1.4 million clones in the sample, roughly 96% were seen once. Input material: naive CD4+ T cells sorted from blood. All receptors come from a man aged 25-45 years in good health. The CDR3 runs from the conserved cysteine through the conserved F or W. The order of the fields is J gene, V gene, D gene, clone size, CDR3 protein, CDR3 DNA. The D gene is left open where the match is weak. Clone size is stated in some rows and not others, as once, few, many or a class when expanded.

J gene: TRBJ2-3
V gene: TRBV5-6
D gene: .
clone size: .
CDR3 protein: CASSLADTSTDTQYF
CDR3 DNA: TGTGCCAGCAGCTTGGCGGACACTAGCACAGATACGCAGTATTTT

J gene: TRBJ1-1
V gene: TRBV27
D gene: TRBD1
clone size: .
CDR3 protein: CASSYEGTATTEAFF
CDR3 DNA: TGTGCCAGCAGTTACGAGGGGACAGCAACTACTGAAGCTTTCTTT

J gene: TRBJ2-1
V gene: TRBV28
D gene: .
clone size: .
CDR3 protein: CASTLSLQPYNEQFF
CDR3 DNA: TGTGCCAGCACCCTCTCATTACAGCCATACAATGAGCAGTTCTTC

J gene: TRBJ1-1
V gene: TRBV21-1
D gene: .
clone size: once
CDR3 protein: CASSKIRDSEAFF
CDR3 DNA: TGTGCCAGCAGCAAAATAAGGGACTCTGAAGCTTTCTTT

J gene: TRBJ1-2
V gene: TRBV30
D gene: .
clone size: .
CDR3 protein: CAWSGQDQKGRGYGYTF
CDR3 DNA: TGTGCCTGGAGTGGACAGGACCAAAAGGGAAGGGGCTATGGCTACACCTTC

J gene: TRBJ2-3
V gene: TRBV5-4
D gene: .
clone size: .
CDR3 protein: CASSPGPGVPPDTQYF
CDR3 DNA: TGTGCCAGCAGCCCGGGGCCCGGAGTACCGCCAGATACGCAGTATTTT

J gene: TRBJ1-2
V gene: TRBV23-1
D gene: .
clone size: once
CDR3 protein: CARPRGMGGYTF
CDR3 DNA: TGCGCCAGACCTCGGGGGATGGGGGGCTACACCTTC

J gene: TRBJ2-1
V gene: TRBV9
D gene: TRBD2
clone size: .
CDR3 protein: CASSVVGGVAGENEQFF
CDR3 DNA: TGTGCCAGCAGCGTAGTAGGTGGGGTAGCGGGAGAAAATGAGCAGTTCTTC

J gene: TRBJ1-1
V gene: TRBV7-2
D gene: .
clone size: .
CDR3 protein: CASSPFQNQGIREAFF
CDR3 DNA: TGTGCCAGCAGCCCATTCCAAAATCAGGGTATACGTGAAGCTTTCTTT

J gene: TRBJ1-5
V gene: TRBV7-9
D gene: TRBD1
clone size: once
CDR3 protein: CASSLDGQGIQPQHF
CDR3 DNA: TGTGCCAGCAGCTTAGACGGACAGGGGATCCAGCCCCAGCATTTT

J gene: TRBJ2-7
V gene: TRBV18
D gene: .
clone size: .
CDR3 protein: CASSPLQAEQYF
CDR3 DNA: TGTGCCAGCTCACCCCTACAGGCGGAGCAGTACTTC

J gene: TRBJ2-7
V gene: TRBV7-2
D gene: .
clone size: .
CDR3 protein: CASSLGAGLYEQYF
CDR3 DNA: TGTGCCAGCAGCTTAGGAGCAGGGCTCTACGAGCAGTACTTC

J gene: TRBJ2-1
V gene: TRBV7-2
D gene: .
clone size: .
CDR3 protein: CASSVQGNNYNEQFF
CDR3 DNA: TGTGCCAGCAGCGTACAGGGAAACAACTACAATGAGCAGTTCTTC

J gene: TRBJ2-3
V gene: TRBV5-4
D gene: .
clone size: .
CDR3 protein: CASSLTPSTDTQYF
CDR3 DNA: TGTGCCAGCAGCCTTACTCCCAGCACAGATACGCAGTATTTT

J gene: TRBJ1-4
V gene: TRBV7-7
D gene: .
clone size: .
CDR3 protein: CASSLTPLLGATNEKLFF
CDR3 DNA: TGTGCCAGCAGCTTAACCCCCCTTTTGGGTGCAACTAATGAAAAACTGTTTTTT

J gene: TRBJ1-1
V gene: TRBV5-1
D gene: .
clone size: .
CDR3 protein: CASSSHPKGLNTEAFF
CDR3 DNA: TGCGCCAGCAGCTCCCACCCCAAGGGACTAAACACTGAAGCTTTCTTT

J gene: TRBJ2-5
V gene: TRBV7-9
D gene: TRBD1
clone size: .
CDR3 protein: CASSSNPRDRVKETQYF
CDR3 DNA: TGTGCCAGCAGCTCGAACCCCCGGGACAGGGTAAAAGAGACCCAGTACTTC

J gene: TRBJ2-2
V gene: TRBV10-1
D gene: .
clone size: .
CDR3 protein: CANHYRVTGELFF
CDR3 DNA: TGCGCCAACCACTACAGGGTTACCGGGGAGCTGTTTTTT

J gene: TRBJ2-1
V gene: TRBV9
D gene: .
clone size: .
CDR3 protein: CASSVGPREYIGQFF
CDR3 DNA: TGTGCCAGCAGCGTAGGGCCAAGAGAATATATCGGGCAGTTCTTC

J gene: TRBJ2-2
V gene: TRBV5-1
D gene: .
clone size: .
CDR3 protein: CASSGGGQGPNTGELFF
CDR3 DNA: TGCGCCAGCTCAGGAGGTGGGCAAGGCCCGAACACCGGGGAGCTGTTTTTT

J gene: TRBJ2-1
V gene: TRBV20-1
D gene: .
clone size: .
CDR3 protein: CSASWRNEQFF
CDR3 DNA: TGCAGTGCTTCTTGGAGGAATGAGCAGTTCTTC

J gene: TRBJ1-3
V gene: TRBV10-2
D gene: .
clone size: .
CDR3 protein: CASSPEGGGNTIYF
CDR3 DNA: TGCGCCAGCAGTCCGGAAGGAGGGGGAAACACCATATATTTT

J gene: TRBJ2-7
V gene: TRBV28
D gene: .
clone size: .
CDR3 protein: CASTGTNSYEQYF
CDR3 DNA: TGTGCCAGCACGGGTACGAACTCCTACGAGCAGTACTTC

J gene: TRBJ2-7
V gene: TRBV7-3
D gene: .
clone size: .
CDR3 protein: CASSLSGSYEQYF
CDR3 DNA: TGTGCCAGCAGCTTAAGCGGTTCCTACGAGCAGTACTTC

J gene: TRBJ1-4
V gene: TRBV2
D gene: .
clone size: .
CDR3 protein: CASSESEKLFF
CDR3 DNA: TGTGCCAGCAGTGAATCGGAAAAACTGTTTTTT

J gene: TRBJ2-5
V gene: TRBV19
D gene: .
clone size: .
CDR3 protein: CASSMVLRGTQYF
CDR3 DNA: TGTGCCAGTAGTATGGTGTTGAGGGGGACCCAGTACTTC

J gene: TRBJ2-3
V gene: TRBV19
D gene: TRBD2
clone size: .
CDR3 protein: CASSQRGLADTQYF
CDR3 DNA: TGTGCCAGTTCCCAGCGGGGGCTCGCAGATACGCAGTATTTT

J gene: TRBJ1-2
V gene: TRBV5-1
D gene: TRBD1
clone size: once
CDR3 protein: CASSLDSGQANYGYTF
CDR3 DNA: TGCGCCAGCAGCTTGGACTCGGGACAGGCTAACTATGGCTACACCTTC

J gene: TRBJ2-1
V gene: TRBV6-1
D gene: TRBD2
clone size: .
CDR3 protein: CASSDPGTSYEQFF
CDR3 DNA: TGTGCCAGCAGTGACCCCGGGACTAGTTATGAGCAGTTCTTC

J gene: TRBJ1-1
V gene: TRBV20-1
D gene: .
clone size: once
CDR3 protein: CSARSAEAFF
CDR3 DNA: TGCAGTGCTAGATCTGCGGAAGCTTTCTTT

J gene: TRBJ1-3
V gene: TRBV6-1
D gene: .
clone size: .
CDR3 protein: CASSDTGFSGNTIYF
CDR3 DNA: TGTGCCAGCAGTGATACAGGGTTCTCTGGAAACACCATATATTTT

J gene: TRBJ2-3
V gene: TRBV11-3
D gene: TRBD2
clone size: .
CDR3 protein: CASSLGWTSPTDTQYF
CDR3 DNA: TGTGCCAGCAGCTTAGGCTGGACTAGCCCCACAGATACGCAGTATTTT

J gene: TRBJ2-7
V gene: TRBV5-1
D gene: .
clone size: .
CDR3 protein: CASSLQAYEQYF
CDR3 DNA: TGCGCCAGCAGCTTACAGGCCTACGAGCAGTACTTC

J gene: TRBJ1-2
V gene: TRBV5-4
D gene: .
clone size: .
CDR3 protein: CASSLEDGSNYGYTF
CDR3 DNA: TGTGCCAGCAGCTTGGAGGACGGTTCTAACTATGGCTACACCTTC

J gene: TRBJ1-5
V gene: TRBV30
D gene: TRBD1
clone size: once
CDR3 protein: CAWGTGLQPQHF
CDR3 DNA: TGTGCCTGGGGGACAGGGTTGCAGCCCCAGCATTTT

J gene: TRBJ2-7
V gene: TRBV10-1
D gene: .
clone size: .
CDR3 protein: CASSGNSQEQYF
CDR3 DNA: TGCGCCAGCAGTGGGAACAGCCAGGAGCAGTACTTC

J gene: TRBJ2-3
V gene: TRBV9
D gene: TRBD2
clone size: .
CDR3 protein: CASSFSGSTDTQYF
CDR3 DNA: TGTGCCAGCAGCTTTAGCGGGAGCACAGATACGCAGTATTTT

J gene: TRBJ1-5
V gene: TRBV4-1
D gene: .
clone size: .
CDR3 protein: CASSQDRNQPQHF
CDR3 DNA: TGCGCCAGCAGCCAAGACAGGAATCAGCCCCAGCATTTT

J gene: TRBJ1-2
V gene: TRBV6-1
D gene: .
clone size: .
CDR3 protein: CASARQGYGGYTF
CDR3 DNA: TGTGCCAGCGCGAGGCAGGGGTACGGTGGCTACACCTTC

J gene: TRBJ2-7
V gene: TRBV7-2
D gene: .
clone size: .
CDR3 protein: CASSLAGGRRAQYF
CDR3 DNA: TGTGCCAGCAGCTTAGCAGGGGGGCGGAGGGCGCAGTACTTC

J gene: TRBJ2-2
V gene: TRBV5-4
D gene: .
clone size: .
CDR3 protein: CASSRLGAFVGELFF
CDR3 DNA: TGTGCCAGCAGCCGCCTGGGGGCTTTTGTAGGGGAGCTGTTTTTT

J gene: TRBJ1-1
V gene: TRBV5-1
D gene: .
clone size: .
CDR3 protein: CASSLERMNTEAFF
CDR3 DNA: TGCGCCAGCAGCTTGGAACGGATGAACACTGAAGCTTTCTTT

J gene: TRBJ2-3
V gene: TRBV6-6
D gene: TRBD2
clone size: .
CDR3 protein: CASSRRLAGLTDTQYF
CDR3 DNA: TGTGCCAGCAGCAGGAGGCTAGCGGGCCTCACAGATACGCAGTATTTT

J gene: TRBJ2-2
V gene: TRBV9
D gene: .
clone size: .
CDR3 protein: CASARSGGNTGELFF
CDR3 DNA: TGTGCCAGCGCTCGGTCGGGGGGCAACACCGGGGAGCTGTTTTTT

J gene: TRBJ2-5
V gene: TRBV7-2
D gene: .
clone size: .
CDR3 protein: CASSLFRLGGAGETQYF
CDR3 DNA: TGTGCCAGCAGCTTATTTCGACTTGGCGGGGCGGGGGAGACCCAGTACTTC

J gene: TRBJ1-3
V gene: TRBV5-4
D gene: .
clone size: .
CDR3 protein: CATRGRSGNTIYF
CDR3 DNA: TGTGCCACCCGGGGCCGCTCTGGAAACACCATATATTTT

J gene: TRBJ2-1
V gene: TRBV11-2
D gene: TRBD1
clone size: .
CDR3 protein: CASSLRFGTGGDNEQFF
CDR3 DNA: TGTGCCAGCAGCTTAAGATTTGGGACAGGGGGTGACAATGAGCAGTTCTTC

J gene: TRBJ2-1
V gene: TRBV7-3
D gene: TRBD2
clone size: .
CDR3 protein: CASSFSSGSPYNEQFF
CDR3 DNA: TGTGCCAGCAGCTTTTCTAGCGGGAGTCCCTACAATGAGCAGTTCTTC

J gene: TRBJ2-3
V gene: TRBV5-5
D gene: .
clone size: .
CDR3 protein: CASSLIGDHTQYF
CDR3 DNA: TGTGCCAGCAGCTTGATTGGGGACCATACGCAGTATTTT

J gene: TRBJ2-4
V gene: TRBV19
D gene: .
clone size: .
CDR3 protein: CASSNRWGLVEGPSQYF
CDR3 DNA: TGTGCCAGTAGTAATCGGTGGGGCTTGGTTGAGGGACCCTCTCAGTACTTC